This TCR beta chain was sequenced during a study of T cells in Graves' hyperthyroidism and ophthalmopathy. Findings and limits, study-wide: Most expanded thyroid clonotypes above 0.001 recurred in blood. Through a model of 13 V-J features, ophthalmopathy was separated from stable hyperthyroidism. Model predictions of ophthalmopathy came a median approximately 6.5 months before onset.

V was pared by 3 bases and J by 1 base, with 15 bases between. This CDR3 region has 16 residues. CDR1 is LNHDA, CDR2 SQIVND, per germline (reference sequence). Lactation, pregnancy, other autoimmune disease or uncontrolled infection excluded patients. Amplification targeted TCR beta CDR3 regions from RNA transcripts. An initial round of RT-PCR targeting the TCR CDR3 relied on the HTBI primer set. MiXCR, run by TCRdb on the multiplex PCR reads, gives a single entry per CDR3 protein. Of more than 500,000 distinct CDR3 sequences in the sample, under 60% were seen once. Concerning this clonotype: The antigen is not known.

The sequencing input was peripheral blood or thyroid tissue (not recorded which). The rearrangement links TRBV19 to TRBJ1-1; no clear D gene. The receptor was derived from an adult woman with Graves' disease, either hyperthyroidism or ophthalmopathy (not recorded which). The CDR3 reads CASSISAFGRNTEAFF. Here the CDR3 DNA reads TGTGCCAGTAGTATTTCGGCATTTGGTCGGAACACTGAAGCTTTCTTT.